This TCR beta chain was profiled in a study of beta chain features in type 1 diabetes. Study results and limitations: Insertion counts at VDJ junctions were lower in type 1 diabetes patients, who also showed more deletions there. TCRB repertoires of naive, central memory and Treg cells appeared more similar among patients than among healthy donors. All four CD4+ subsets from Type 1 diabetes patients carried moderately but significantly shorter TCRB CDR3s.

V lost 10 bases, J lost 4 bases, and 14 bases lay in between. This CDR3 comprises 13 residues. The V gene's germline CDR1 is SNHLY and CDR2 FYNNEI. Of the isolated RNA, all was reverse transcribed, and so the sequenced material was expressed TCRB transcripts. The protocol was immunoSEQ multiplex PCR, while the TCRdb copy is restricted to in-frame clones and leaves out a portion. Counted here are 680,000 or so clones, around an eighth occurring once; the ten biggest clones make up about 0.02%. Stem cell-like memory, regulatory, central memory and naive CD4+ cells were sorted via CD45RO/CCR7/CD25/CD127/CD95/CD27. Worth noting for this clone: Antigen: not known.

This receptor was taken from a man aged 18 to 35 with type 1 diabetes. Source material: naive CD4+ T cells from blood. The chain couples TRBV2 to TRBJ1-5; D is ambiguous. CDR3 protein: CATTLAGNQPQHF. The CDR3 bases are TGTGCCACCACACTCGCGGGGAATCAGCCCCAGCATTTT.